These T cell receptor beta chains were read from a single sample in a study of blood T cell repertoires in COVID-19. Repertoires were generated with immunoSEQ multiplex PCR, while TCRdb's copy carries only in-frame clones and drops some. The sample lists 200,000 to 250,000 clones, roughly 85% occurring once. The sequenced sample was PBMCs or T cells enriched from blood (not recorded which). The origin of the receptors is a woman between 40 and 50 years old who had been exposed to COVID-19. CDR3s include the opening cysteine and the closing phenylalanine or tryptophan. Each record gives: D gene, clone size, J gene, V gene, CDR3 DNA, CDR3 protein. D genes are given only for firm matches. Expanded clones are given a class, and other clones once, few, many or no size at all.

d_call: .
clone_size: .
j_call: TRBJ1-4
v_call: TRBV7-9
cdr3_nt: TGTGCCAGCAGCTTAGGGTCTGGAGGGGCGGCAAGGAAGAATGAAAAACTGTTTTTT
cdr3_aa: CASSLGSGGAARKNEKLFF

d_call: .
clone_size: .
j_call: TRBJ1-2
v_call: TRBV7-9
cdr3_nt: TGTGCCAGCAGCTCTAGGCAGGGCCCTAACTATGGCTACACCTTC
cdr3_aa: CASSSRQGPNYGYTF

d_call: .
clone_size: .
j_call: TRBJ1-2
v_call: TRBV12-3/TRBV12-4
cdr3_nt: TGTGCCAGCAGCCCCTCTAGCCACTATGGCTACACCTTC
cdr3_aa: CASSPSSHYGYTF

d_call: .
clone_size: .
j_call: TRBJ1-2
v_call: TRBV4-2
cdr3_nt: TGTGCCAGCAGCCAAGATCGGACATCTAACTATGGCTACACCTTC
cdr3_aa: CASSQDRTSNYGYTF

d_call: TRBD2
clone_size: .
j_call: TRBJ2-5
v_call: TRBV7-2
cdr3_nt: TGTGCCAGCAGCACGAAGGCGGGGGGGGCCCGGGAGACCCAGTACTTC
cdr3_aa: CASSTKAGGARETQYF

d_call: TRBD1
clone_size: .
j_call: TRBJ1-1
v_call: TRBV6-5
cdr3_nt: TGTGCCAGCAGTCCACAGGGGGACACTGAAGCTTTCTTT
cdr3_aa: CASSPQGDTEAFF

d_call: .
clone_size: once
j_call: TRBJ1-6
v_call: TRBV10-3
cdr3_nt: TGTGCCATCAGTGACCCCGGACAGAATTCACCCCTCCACTTT
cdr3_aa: CAISDPGQNSPLHF

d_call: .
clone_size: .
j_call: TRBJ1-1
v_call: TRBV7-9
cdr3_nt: TGTGCCACCGAGAGTGGGACAAAGAACACTGAAGCTTTCTTT
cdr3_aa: CATESGTKNTEAFF

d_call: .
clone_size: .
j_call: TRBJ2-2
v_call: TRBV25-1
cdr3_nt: TGTGCCAGCACGGGGAACACCGGGGAGCTGTTTTTT
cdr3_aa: CASTGNTGELFF

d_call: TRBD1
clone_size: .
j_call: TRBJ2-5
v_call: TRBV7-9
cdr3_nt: TGTGCCAGCAGACACAGGGGCCAAGAGACCCAGTACTTC
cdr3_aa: CASRHRGQETQYF